Below, 9 T cell receptor beta chains from the same sample are listed, as sequenced in a study of CD8+CD57+ T cells in acquired aplastic anemia. It was genomic DNA that served as the template for profiling TCR beta VDJ and CDR3. Using its own MiXCR run on the reads, TCRdb lists one record per CDR3 protein. In the table there are about 190,000 distinct CDR3 sequences, 50% to 75% of which are singletons. Sequencing was done on a sample of sorted CD4+, CD8+, or CD8+CD57+ T cells (not recorded which) from PBMCs. These receptors were obtained from a human donor with severe aplastic anemia or a healthy control (not recorded which).

This clonotype was seen only a few times. This chain connects TRBV2 to TRBJ2-7; 8 nucleotides align to TRBD1. Per the germline V gene, CDR1 is SNHLY and CDR2 is FYNNEI. The CDR3 runs 14 residues. J lost 3 bases, V lost 4 bases, and 5 bases had no gene match. CDR3 residues: CASSAGTGGYEQYF. CDR3 in DNA: TGTGCCAGCAGTGCTGGGACAGGCGGCTACGAGCAGTACTTC.

The CDR3 loop is CASSEFGLASSYEQYF. The CDR3 DNA sequence: TGCGCCAGCAGTGAGTTCGGACTAGCGAGCTCCTACGAGCAGTACTTC. V and J are TRBV10-1 and TRBJ2-7, with 9 positions matching TRBD2. This CDR3 spans 16 amino acids. CDR1 and CDR2 from the germline V gene are WNHNN and SYGVQD (reference sequence). J lost 0 bases, V lost 1 base, and 4 bases had no gene match.

This clonotype was seen at least ten times. Here the CDR3 DNA reads TGTGCCAGCAGTTTCACAGGGGCAACTAATGAAAAACTGTTTTTT. Translation gives CASSFTGATNEKLFF. The rearrangement uses TRBV6-5 and TRBJ1-4, with 7 positions matching TRBD1. V trimming: 4 bases; J trimming: 0 bases; junction bases outside the gene matches: 2. The CDR3 length is 15 residues. CDR1 is MNHEY and CDR2 is SVGAGI in the germline V gene.

There are many counts of this clonotype. The chain couples TRBV6-4 to TRBJ2-3; TRBD2 aligns across 10 bases. Looked up from germline, CDR1 is MRHNA and CDR2 is SNTAGT. V shed 0 bases and J 1 base; nucleotides not matched to a gene: 4. The CDR3 contains 17 residues. The CDR3 region is CASSDSSGGPGTDTQYF. Here the CDR3 DNA reads TGTGCCAGCAGTGACTCTAGCGGGGGGCCGGGCACAGATACGCAGTATTTT.

This clonotype was seen at least ten times. V usage is TRBV20-1 and J usage is TRBJ2-1, with 15 bases identical to TRBD2. The CDR3 sequence is 17 residues long. The J segment lost 4 bases and the V segment lost 1 base, leaving 5 bases of the junction unmatched. Germline V gene data show CDR1 as DFQATT and CDR2 as SNEGSKA (reference sequence). The DNA for the CDR3 is TGCAGTGCTAGAGGGGGGACTAGCGGGGGGCGTTACAATGAGCAGTTCTTC. Residues: CSARGGTSGGRYNEQFF.

There are many counts of this clonotype. The chain is built from TRBV7-9 and TRBJ2-7, with 7 bases matching TRBD2. This CDR3 comprises 12 residues. CDR1 SEHNR and CDR2 FQNEAQ come from the germline V gene (reference sequence). The ends lost 9 bases at V and 5 bases at J; junction bases unmatched: 7. The CDR3 DNA sequence: TGTGCCAGTCTGTCGGGGAGGGACGAGCAGTACTTC. Translating gives CASLSGRDEQYF. The complete variable domain, with remaining parts taken from reference TRBV7-9 and TRBJ2-7, reads DTGVSQNPRHKITKRGQNVTFRCDPISEHNRLYWYRQTLGQGPEFLTYFQNEAQLEKSRLLSDRFSAERPKGSFSTLEIQRTEQGDSAMYLCASLSGRDEQYFGPGTRLTVT.

V is TRBV7-2 and J is TRBJ2-3; unclear D gene. Looked up from germline, CDR1 is SGHTA and CDR2 is FQGNSA. The length of the CDR3 is 15 residues. Trimming removed 3 bases from V and 0 bases from J, with 10 bases in between. CDR3 bases: TGTGCCAGCAGCTTCCGTTTAGCTAGCACAGATACGCAGTATTTT. It is translated as CASSFRLASTDTQYF.

The CDR3 reads CASSFSDVGELFF. CDR3 in DNA: TGTGCCAGCAGCTTTTCTGACGTTGGGGAGCTGTTTTTT. The chain uses TRBV7-3 and TRBJ2-2; D gene unclear. Trimming shortened V by 3 bases and J by 8 bases, and 10 bases separated the two germline ends. CDR3 length equals 13 residues. Germline loops: CDR1 SGHTA, CDR2 FQGTGA.

This chain uses TRBV20-1 with TRBJ1-1; 7 nucleotides align to TRBD1. Germline V gene lookup returns CDR1 DFQATT and CDR2 SNEGSKA (reference sequence). CDR3 length: 16 amino acids. V lost 6 bases, J lost 0 bases, and 13 bases stayed unmatched. Written as DNA, the CDR3 is TGCAGTGCAACACTAGCCCGGGACAGCCTGAACACTGAAGCTTTCTTT. This translates into CSATLARDSLNTEAFF.